A single sample gave rise to the 24 T cell receptor beta chains below, sequenced in a study of technical replicates of blood from a handful of donors. Sequencing was performed with immunoSEQ multiplex PCR; in TCRdb, only in-frame clones are kept and a portion is missing. The data hold about 60,000 clones, with over 90% observed a single time. The specimen was PBMCs. The receptors shown here come from a human donor in good health. Some clones in this sample may be carry-over from other donors' samples.

This clone was found once. The chain uses TRBV9 and TRBJ1-1, with 10 bases that match TRBD1. CDR3 length: 14 amino acids. The germline V gene has CDR1 SGDLS and CDR2 YYNGEE. V gave up 4 bases and J gave up 5 bases; unmatched junction bases: 5. The CDR3 sequence is CASSPTGGRTEAFF. The CDR3 nucleotides are TGTGCCAGCAGCCCGACAGGGGGCAGGACTGAAGCTTTCTTT.

The chain recombines TRBV2 with TRBJ2-4, with 11 bases lining up with TRBD2. Trimming at V came to 4 bases and at J to 0 bases, leaving 14 bases not matched to a gene. Per germline, CDR1 SNHLY and CDR2 FYNNEI. The CDR3 consists of 20 residues. This CDR3 is CASSVLGSGGAGSAKNIQYF. In DNA, the CDR3 is TGTGCCAGCAGTGTCCTGGGTAGCGGGGGGGCCGGGTCAGCCAAAAACATTCAGTACTTC.

J is TRBJ2-1 and V is TRBV4-1, with 11 bases aligning to TRBD2. CDR3 size: 16 residues. The V gene's germline CDR1 is MGHRA and CDR2 YSYEKL. Germline trimming cut 4 bases from V and 7 bases from J; bases unmatched to any gene: 9. The CDR3 protein is CASSPPGTSGRNEQFF. DNA for the CDR3: TGCGCCAGCAGCCCACCTGGGACTAGCGGACGAAATGAGCAGTTCTTC.

This clone showed up just a few times. The gene calls are TRBV7-8 and TRBJ2-2; a weak D match, TRBD1 (5 bases). Trimming removed 3 bases from V and 7 bases from J, with 9 bases in between. The CDR3 extends over 13 amino acids. Germline V gene lookup returns CDR1 SGHVS and CDR2 FQNEAQ. As DNA, the CDR3 is TGTGCCAGCAGCTTGGGGCCCTTCGGGGAGCTGTTTTTT. It specifies CASSLGPFGELFF.

The chain combines TRBV2 with TRBJ2-7; 7 bases match TRBD2. Germline trimming cut 6 bases from V and 3 bases from J; bases unmatched to any gene: 11. Germline V gene sequence: CDR1 SNHLY, CDR2 FYNNEI. The CDR3 spans 15 residues. The CDR3 bases are TGTGCCAGCAGGGCTAGCGGACGACCCGACTACGAGCAGTACTTC. Translation: CASRASGRPDYEQYF.

The chain employs TRBV7-9 and TRBJ2-7; tentative D call: TRBD1 (7 bases). Germline V CDR1 and CDR2: SEHNR, FQNEAQ (reference sequence). V was cut by 8 bases and J by 7 bases, with 33 bases left in between. The CDR3 has 18 residues. The CDR3 spells CASQPTQGGGILPREQYF. Here the CDR3 DNA reads TGTGCCAGCCAGCCTACCCAGGGGGGCGGAATCCTCCCTAGGGAGCAGTACTTC.

The chain recombines TRBV5-4 with TRBJ1-1, with D unclear. The CDR3 loop spans 14 amino acids. Germline values: CDR1 SGHNT, CDR2 YYREEE (reference sequence). V shed 0 bases and J shed 3 bases, with 9 bases lying between them. The DNA of the CDR3 is TGTGCCAGCAGCTTGGTTGGGAGCGACACTGAAGCTTTCTTT. This translates into CASSLVGSDTEAFF.

This clone was seen only a few times. This CDR3 is CASRQGRTEAFF. CDR3 bases: TGCGCCAGCAGACAGGGGCGGACTGAAGCTTTCTTT. This chain connects TRBV5-1 to TRBJ1-1, with 7 bases identical to TRBD1. V gave up 5 bases and J gave up 5 bases; unmatched junction bases: 3. This CDR3 contains 12 residues. CDR1 SGHRS and CDR2 YFSETQ come from the germline V gene.

The chain uses TRBV6-5 and TRBJ2-1, with D uncertain. Trimming took off 7 bases at V and 0 bases at J, with 13 bases between the two ends. CDR1 MNHEY and CDR2 SVGAGI come from the germline V gene. The CDR3 loop spans 15 amino acids. The CDR3 protein is CASKPTPSSYNEQFF. The CDR3, as DNA: TGTGCCAGCAAACCAACTCCGAGCTCCTACAATGAGCAGTTCTTC.

The chain joins TRBV9 to TRBJ1-3; 11 nucleotides match TRBD1. This CDR3 spans 16 amino acids. The germline CDR1 and CDR2 sequences are SGDLS and YYNGEE. Germline trimming cut 2 bases from V and 7 bases from J; bases unmatched to any gene: 8. The CDR3 coding sequence is TGTGCCAGCAGCGTCACTGGACAGGGGGCAGGGAACACCATATATTTT. Protein product: CASSVTGQGAGNTIYF.

This clone was counted once. This CDR3 is CAISEYGTGHKAFF. In DNA form, the CDR3 reads TGTGCCATCAGTGAGTACGGGACAGGGCATAAAGCTTTCTTT. The genes are TRBV10-3 and TRBJ1-1; 9 bases align to TRBD1. From germline, CDR1 is ENHRY and CDR2 SYGVKD. This CDR3 region has 14 residues. V lost 1 base and J lost 9; bases outside the gene matches: 6.

The chain combines TRBV29-1 with TRBJ2-2; 8 nucleotides agree with TRBD1. The CDR3 sequence is 14 residues long. Germline V gene lookup returns CDR1 SQVTM and CDR2 ANQGSEA. V was clipped by 4 bases and J by 1 base; unmatched bases: 2. Here the CDR3 DNA reads TGCAGCGTTGGGGACAGGTGGAACACCGGGGAGCTGTTTTTT. It yields the protein CSVGDRWNTGELFF.

This sequence joins TRBV11-2 and TRBJ2-3, with 9 nucleotides matching TRBD1. Germline V gene data show CDR1 as SGHAT and CDR2 as FQNNGV. V lost 5 bases to trimming and J lost 2 bases; unmatched junction nucleotides: 5. The CDR3 length is 15 residues. The CDR3 here is CASSLGQGTTDTQYF. CDR3 sequence (DNA): TGTGCCAGCAGCCTCGGACAGGGGACCACAGATACGCAGTATTTT. The complete variable domain, with remaining parts taken from reference TRBV11-2 and TRBJ2-3, reads EAGVAQSPRYKIIEKRQSVAFWCNPISGHATLYWYQQILGQGPKLLIQFQNNGVVDDSQLPKDRFSAERLKGVDSTLKIQPAKLEDSAVYLCASSLGQGTTDTQYFGPGTRLTVL.

J is TRBJ2-7 and V is TRBV6-5, with D possibly matching TRBD1 (6 bases). The CDR3 spans 14 residues. Germline CDR1 MNHEY, CDR2 SVGAGI. The V and J ends lost 2 bases and 1 base respectively, with 9 bases between them. The CDR3 bases are TGTGCCAGCAGTTACGACAGGTTGTCCTACGAGCAGTACTTC. As protein: CASSYDRLSYEQYF.

The J gene is TRBJ2-3, the V gene TRBV5-4; D uncertain. The length of the CDR3 is 15 residues. Germline values: CDR1 SGHNT, CDR2 YYREEE (reference sequence). Trimming shortened V by 0 bases and J by 4 bases, and 12 bases separated the two germline ends. The CDR3 DNA is TGTGCCAGCAGCTTGGAAGGCCCACGGGCAGATACGCAGTATTTT. Protein sequence: CASSLEGPRADTQYF.

This chain links TRBV19 with TRBJ2-7, with 7 bases lining up with TRBD1. CDR1 and CDR2 from the germline V gene are LNHDA and SQIVND (reference sequence). This CDR3 comprises 14 residues. The trim removed 3 bases at V and 3 bases at J, leaving 5 bases unmatched. The CDR3 DNA reads TGTGCCAGTAGTATTAGACAGGGTGGCTACGAGCAGTACTTC. Protein product: CASSIRQGGYEQYF. Filled out from reference TRBV19 and TRBJ2-7, the complete variable domain reads DGGITQSPKYLFRKEGQNVTLSCEQNLNHDAMYWYRQDPGQGLRLIYYSQIVNDFQKGDIAEGYSVSREKKESFPLTVTSAQKNPTAFYLCASSIRQGGYEQYFGPGTRLTVT.

The J gene is TRBJ1-1, the V gene TRBV5-6, with unresolved D. The CDR3 totals 13 residues. CDR1 is SGHDT, CDR2 YYEEEE, per germline. The V end lost 4 bases, the J end lost 2 bases, and 9 bases lay between the germline ends. Written as DNA, the CDR3 is TGTGCCAGCAGCCCCCTAGGAAACACTGAAGCTTTCTTT. This translates into CASSPLGNTEAFF.

This chain links TRBV6-5 with TRBJ2-7; no clear D. Trimming stripped 6 bases from V and 9 bases from J, with 18 bases between. Germline V CDR1 and CDR2: MNHEY, SVGAGI. The CDR3 runs to 13 residues. The CDR3 protein is CASRPDRNQVQYF. The CDR3 nucleotides are TGTGCCAGCAGGCCAGACCGTAACCAGGTGCAGTACTTC.

The V call is TRBV5-4, the J call TRBJ1-6; TRBD1 might be the D (6 bases). Looked up from germline, CDR1 is SGHNT and CDR2 is YYREEE (reference sequence). The CDR3 contains 17 residues. Trimming stripped 0 bases from V and 0 bases from J, with 10 bases between. The CDR3 DNA follows: TGTGCCAGCAGCTTGGCCAGGGGTTCCTCCTATAATTCACCCCTCCACTTT. Its protein product is CASSLARGSSYNSPLHF.

The chain combines TRBV7-2 with TRBJ1-1, with TRBD1 matching 8 bases. J gave up 2 bases and V 5 bases, and 10 bases lay outside the gene matches. CDR3 length: 16 amino acids. Germline V gene data show CDR1 as SGHTA and CDR2 as FQGNSA. CDR3 DNA sequence: TGTGCCAGCAGCCATCGTACCGGGACAGGTAACACTGAAGCTTTCTTT. Protein: CASSHRTGTGNTEAFF.

This clone was observed a handful of times. The chain recombines TRBV5-6 with TRBJ2-1; the match to TRBD2 covers 7 bases. The CDR3 totals 14 residues. The V segment lost 0 bases and the J segment 7 bases; nucleotides outside the gene matches: 4. The germline CDR1 and CDR2 sequences are SGHDT and YYEEEE. CDR3 region: CASSLVRGGNEQFF. The CDR3 coding sequence is TGTGCCAGCAGCTTGGTACGGGGAGGGAATGAGCAGTTCTTC.

The genes are TRBV5-1 and TRBJ1-1, with TRBD1 matching 7 bases. With 4 bases clipped from V and 4 bases from J, the junction kept 10 bases outside the gene matches. CDR1 is SGHRS and CDR2 is YFSETQ in the germline V gene. CDR3 length: 15 residues. The CDR3 reads CASSPYTGDGTEAFF. The DNA of the CDR3 is TGCGCCAGCAGCCCCTACACAGGGGATGGCACTGAAGCTTTCTTT.

The CDR3 sequence is CASRISSGANVLTF. The DNA of the CDR3 is TGTGCCAGCAGAATTAGCTCTGGGGCCAACGTCCTGACTTTC. The V gene is TRBV6-5, the J gene TRBJ2-6, with no clear D. The germline V and J ends were trimmed by 6 bases and 0 bases, with 6 bases remaining between them. The germline V gene has CDR1 MNHEY and CDR2 SVGAGI. This CDR3 is 14 amino acids long.

Concerning this clone: Germline and junction disagree at one end, which may indicate a read error. The genes are TRBV11-2 and TRBJ2-6; 10 nucleotides align to TRBD1. Germline loops: CDR1 SGHAT, CDR2 FQNNGV. The CDR3 totals 12 residues. The CDR3 loop reads CASSLSGDRGFF. Written as DNA, the CDR3 is TGTGCCAGCAGCTTGTCGGGGGACAGGGGCTTTTTC.